A single T cell receptor beta chain is shown here with its context. Its cognate antigen is unknown. The length of the CDR3 is 15 residues. V was cut by 2 bases and J by 2 bases, with 10 bases left in between. The germline gives CDR1 MNHNS, CDR2 SASEGT. This record belongs to a study of identical twins. Template switching added a universal primer binding site, and final cDNA carried unique molecular identifiers. TCRdb reanalysed the 5' RACE reads using MiXCR and keeps one entry per CDR3 protein. Of 1.5 million to 2 million distinct CDR3 sequences in the sample, about 31% were seen once. Regarding the study as a whole: Where beta out-of-frame sequences were concerned, excess twin sharing was weaker. The same donors were not followed; conclusions instead depended on cross-sectional statistical analysis. One should note that invariant MAIT and iNKT cells could partly confound zero-insertion analyses.

Sequencing used cord blood. The receptor was isolated from a newborn girl in good health. The chain is built from TRBV6-1 and TRBJ1-5; D unresolved. CDR3 in amino acids: CASSEIGLGNQPQHF. CDR3 bases: TGTGCCAGCAGTGAAATAGGGTTGGGCAATCAGCCCCAGCATTTT.